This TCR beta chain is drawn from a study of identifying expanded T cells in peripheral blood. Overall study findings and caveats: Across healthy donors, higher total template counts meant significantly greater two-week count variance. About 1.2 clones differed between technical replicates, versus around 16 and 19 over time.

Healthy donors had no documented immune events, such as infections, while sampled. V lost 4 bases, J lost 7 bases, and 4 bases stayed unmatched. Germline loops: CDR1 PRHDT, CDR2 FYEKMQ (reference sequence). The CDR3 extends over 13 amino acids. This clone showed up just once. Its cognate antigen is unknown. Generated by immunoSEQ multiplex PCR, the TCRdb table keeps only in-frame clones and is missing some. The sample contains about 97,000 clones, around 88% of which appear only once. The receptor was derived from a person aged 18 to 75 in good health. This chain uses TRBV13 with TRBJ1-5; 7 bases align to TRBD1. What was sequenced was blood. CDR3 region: CASSSGQAQPQHF. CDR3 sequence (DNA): TGTGCCAGCAGCTCCGGACAGGCGCAGCCCCAGCATTTT.